This T cell receptor beta chain was documented in a study of radiation and T cells in renal cell carcinoma. Findings and caveats of the study: Only small tumor regions of 0.8 to 1 g were sampled.

Concerning this clone: Its antigen is currently unknown.

The sample's treatment: 15 Gy SBRT to primary tumor, nephrectomy 4 weeks later. CDR1 is LNHDA, CDR2 SQIVND, per germline (reference sequence). V was clipped by 3 bases and J by 7 bases; unmatched bases: 3. The CDR3 has 13 residues. Produced via immunoSEQ multiplex PCR; TCRdb's table is partial and in-frame only. The table includes 9,400 or so clones, roughly 50% detected once. The specimen comprised tumor tissue, sampled from a patient whose treatment included radiotherapy and nephrectomy. The chain couples TRBV19 to TRBJ2-3; 8 bases match TRBD2. This TCR was sampled from a man aged 55 to 70 with renal cell carcinoma. CDR3 in DNA: TGTGCCAGTAGTATCAGCGGGAGTTATACGCAGTATTTT. Residues: CASSISGSYTQYF.